This T cell receptor (beta chain) was recovered during a study of CD8+CD57+ T cells in acquired aplastic anemia. Across the whole study: The DNA of sorted CD4+ and CD8+ cells averaged around 3 ug.

Genomic DNA, the template, was used for profiling of the TCR beta VDJ and CDR3. TCRdb itself ran the reads through MiXCR, one entry per CDR3 protein. The data show more than 150,000 distinct CDR3 sequences, with more than 45% seen just once and 8.5% to 10% held by the top ten. The CDR3 has 15 residues. Trimming cost V 4 bases and J 6 bases, with 16 bases left between them. Germline V gives CDR1 SNHLY, CDR2 FYNNEI. Before being chosen for sequencing, patients had shown CD8+CD57+ cell expansion by flow cytometry. In all patients, the disease was severe acquired aplastic anemia. This clonotype was obtained from a human donor with aplastic anemia. The sequencing input was sorted CD4+, CD8+, or CD8+CD57+ T cells (not recorded which) from PBMCs. The gene calls are TRBV2 and TRBJ2-1, with D perhaps matching TRBD1 (5 bases). Here the CDR3 reads CASSVRAVVGNEQFF. The CDR3 DNA sequence: TGTGCCAGCAGTGTCAGGGCGGTCGTGGGCAATGAGCAGTTCTTC.